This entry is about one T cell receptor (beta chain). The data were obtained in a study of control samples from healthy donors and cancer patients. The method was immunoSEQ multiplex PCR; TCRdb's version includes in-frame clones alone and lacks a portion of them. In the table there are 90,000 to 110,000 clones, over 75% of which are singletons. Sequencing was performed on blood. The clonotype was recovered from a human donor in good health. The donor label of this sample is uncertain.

CDR3 residues: CASSEAFLGWKQPQHF. In DNA, the CDR3 is TGTGCCAGCAGTGAAGCTTTCTTGGGGTGGAAACAGCCCCAGCATTTT. The chain couples TRBV2 to TRBJ1-5; no definite D call. CDR3 length: 16 residues. Germline CDR1 and CDR2: SNHLY and FYNNEI. V was cut by 0 bases and J by 7 bases, with 16 bases left in between.